One and the same sample provided the 11 T cell receptor beta chains below, sequenced in a study of response to subunit inactivated influenza vaccine. TCRdb fed the RT-PCR reads into MiXCR, producing one record per CDR3 protein. The table records around 570,000 distinct CDR3 sequences, 11% of them present only once. The data were also submitted as part of a second study, on T cells expressing NK-cell markers. That source reports: UMIs were included in TCR beta cDNA generated by 5'RACE template switching.

Sample: PBMCs from blood, taken on the day of vaccination. These receptors all stem from a man between 45 and 60 years old who received an inactivated influenza vaccine.

Concerning this clonotype: Sequence at one end of the junction differs from germline and may be a read error. The gene calls are TRBV12-3 or TRBV12-4 and TRBJ2-7; 10 bases align to TRBD2. The CDR3 covers 16 residues. Here the CDR3 DNA reads TGTACCAGCAGTTTTAAAGGGACTAGCGTCTCCTACGAGCAGTACTTC. Translating gives CTSSFKGTSVSYEQYF.

The chain carries TRBV6-1 and TRBJ2-2; 9 bases are a match to TRBD1. Germline V CDR1 and CDR2: MNHNS, SASEGT. This CDR3 has 14 amino acids. The ends lost 8 bases at V and 4 bases at J; junction bases unmatched: 5. The CDR3 region is CASQNRGRTGELFF. In DNA form, the CDR3 reads TGTGCCAGCCAAAACAGGGGGCGCACCGGGGAGCTGTTTTTT.

This clonotype was detected only a few times. The V call is TRBV5-1, the J call TRBJ2-5, with 10 bases matching TRBD2. V lost 3 bases, J lost 2 bases, and 4 bases stayed unmatched. From germline, CDR1 is SGHRS and CDR2 YFSETQ. The CDR3 runs to 15 residues. CDR3 amino acids: CASSSGTSVQETQYF. DNA for the CDR3: TGCGCCAGCAGCTCCGGGACTAGCGTACAAGAGACCCAGTACTTC.

This clonotype was recorded a few times. The rearrangement joins TRBV4-2 to TRBJ2-7; D unclear. With 6 bases removed from V and 4 bases from J, the gap between germline ends came to 13 bases. There are 13 residues in the CDR3. CDR1 and CDR2 (germline): LGHNA, YNFKEQ. The CDR3 here is CASSIKVEYEQYF. The CDR3 DNA reads TGTGCCAGCAGTATCAAAGTGGAGTACGAGCAGTACTTC.

This clonotype was counted only a few times. V usage is TRBV6-1 and J usage is TRBJ1-4, with a weak D call TRBD1 (5 bases). V lost 4 bases, J lost 8 bases, and 17 bases lay in between. CDR1 and CDR2 (germline): MNHNS, SASEGT. The CDR3 length is 15 residues. The CDR3 DNA reads as TGTGCCAGCAGTGCCCCCCTTAGGAGGGGAGAAAAACTGTTTTTT. Its translation: CASSAPLRRGEKLFF.

The table lists this clonotype with a few counts. The V call is TRBV6-2 or TRBV6-3, the J call TRBJ2-7; 7 bases match TRBD2. Germline CDR1 is MNHEY and CDR2 is SVGEGT. This CDR3 has 15 amino acids. V gave up 0 bases and J gave up 2 bases; unmatched junction bases: 4. The CDR3 DNA sequence: TGTGCCAGCAGTTACTCCGGAGCGGGACCCTACGAGCAGTACTTC. It is translated as CASSYSGAGPYEQYF.

This clonotype was counted between two and nine times. The chain joins TRBV4-1 to TRBJ2-7; D gene unclear. Trimming removed 1 base from V and 0 bases from J, with 7 bases in between. This CDR3 comprises 14 residues. Germline CDR1 and CDR2: MGHRA and YSYEKL. Here the CDR3 DNA reads TGCGCCAGCAGCCAAGCCGAGAGCTCCTACGAGCAGTACTTC. Protein product: CASSQAESSYEQYF.

This clonotype was recorded a few times. The genes are TRBV12-3 or TRBV12-4 and TRBJ2-3, with 14 bases fitting TRBD2. With V trimmed by 3 bases and J by 0 bases, 2 bases remained unmatched. This CDR3 comprises 17 residues. The CDR3 loop is CASSLGLAGASTDTQYF. Here the CDR3 DNA reads TGTGCCAGCAGTTTGGGACTAGCGGGAGCTAGCACAGATACGCAGTATTTT.

The table lists this clonotype with many counts. The V call is TRBV2, the J call TRBJ1-1; D is possibly TRBD1 (6 bases). The V and J ends lost 6 bases and 0 bases respectively, with 8 bases between them. Per germline, CDR1 SNHLY and CDR2 FYNNEI. The CDR3 extends over 13 amino acids. CDR3 in DNA: TGTGCCAGCAGGGACAGAGTGAACACTGAAGCTTTCTTT. Translated, it gives CASRDRVNTEAFF.

In its sample, this clonotype was seen many times. The chain recombines TRBV20-1 with TRBJ2-3, with 12 bases that match TRBD1. In germline, CDR1 is DFQATT, CDR2 SNEGSKA (reference sequence). V was clipped by 5 bases and J by 6 bases; unmatched bases: 6. The length of the CDR3 is 14 residues. The DNA of the CDR3 is TGCAGTGCTCTACCGGGACAGGGGGCCGATACGCAGTATTTT. This sequence encodes CSALPGQGADTQYF.

This clonotype has more than one count but fewer than ten. The chain links TRBV28 to TRBJ1-1, with D unclear. Trimming took off 5 bases at V and 4 bases at J, with 8 bases between the two ends. The CDR3 is 12 amino acids. Per germline, CDR1 MDHEN and CDR2 SYDVKM. This CDR3 reads CASSHPGTEAFF. Here the CDR3 DNA reads TGTGCCAGCAGTCACCCGGGCACTGAAGCTTTCTTT.